The 10 T cell receptor beta chains in this list originate from one sample, sequenced in a study of PD-L1 blockade in urothelial cancer. Time point given: peripheral blood 6 weeks after treatment start. Data came from immunoSEQ multiplex PCR; TCRdb stores just in-frame clones and leaves some out. The table records approximately 91,000 clones, roughly 83% of them present only once. Sequencing used PBMCs, obtained around atezolizumab (anti-PD-L1) treatment. The receptors here all came from a man between 65 and 80 years old with urothelial cancer.

The chain carries TRBV7-8 and TRBJ2-7; 12 nucleotides agree with TRBD1. The trim removed 9 bases at V and 0 bases at J, leaving 12 bases unmatched. Germline CDR1 and CDR2: SGHVS and FQNEAQ. There are 17 residues in the CDR3. CDR3 DNA sequence: TGTGCCAGTATCAAGGGACAGGGGGCTCCCAACTCCTACGAGCAGTACTTC. Translation gives CASIKGQGAPNSYEQYF.

This clone appeared a few times. The chain employs TRBV11-1 and TRBJ2-7, with D hard to call. Trimming stripped 2 bases from V and 5 bases from J, with 7 bases between. Germline loops: CDR1 SGHAT, CDR2 FQDESV (reference sequence). This CDR3 contains 12 residues. In DNA form, the CDR3 reads TGTGCCAGCAGCTTATCTAGGAACGAGCAGTACTTC. It specifies CASSLSRNEQYF.

This clone came up a few times. The chain joins TRBV7-3 to TRBJ2-1; TRBD2 agrees at 12 bases. Germline V gene lookup returns CDR1 SGHTA and CDR2 FQGTGA. V lost 1 base and J lost 7; bases outside the gene matches: 8. This CDR3 region has 17 residues. For the CDR3, the DNA is TGTGCCAGCAGCTTAAAAGCCCTAGCGGGGGGGGTGAATGAGCAGTTCTTC. Protein: CASSLKALAGGVNEQFF.

The V call is TRBV7-2, the J call TRBJ2-2, with a tentative D call TRBD2 (6 bases). V was trimmed by 5 bases and J by 2 bases, leaving 15 bases between them. The germline V gene encodes CDR1 SGHTA and CDR2 FQGNSA. The CDR3 runs 16 residues. The CDR3 region has the DNA TGTGCCAGCAGCCCTGCCGGGACTTTTAACACCGGGGAGCTGTTTTTT. This sequence encodes CASSPAGTFNTGELFF.

The chain joins TRBV19 to TRBJ2-1, with 7 nucleotides matching TRBD2. The length of the CDR3 is 17 residues. Germline assignment: CDR1 LNHDA and CDR2 SQIVND (reference sequence). V dropped 5 bases and J dropped 3; count of bases not matched to a gene: 13. CDR3 nucleotide sequence: TGTGCCAGTAGTCCCTCAGCCAGCGGGATGCGCTACAATGAGCAGTTCTTC. Protein product: CASSPSASGMRYNEQFF.

J is TRBJ2-2 and V is TRBV6-6, with 7 bases lining up with TRBD1. The CDR3 has 16 amino acids. The ends lost 0 bases at V and 4 bases at J; junction bases unmatched: 5. The germline gives CDR1 MNHNY, CDR2 SVGAGI (reference sequence). CDR3 sequence (DNA): TGTGCCAGCAGTTACTCAGGGGGCTCGAGCACCGGGGAGCTGTTTTTT. Translation: CASSYSGGSSTGELFF.

The V and J genes are TRBV7-9 and TRBJ1-1, with D unclear. Germline V gives CDR1 SEHNR, CDR2 FQNEAQ (reference sequence). The CDR3 has 11 amino acids. Trimming took off 7 bases at V and 3 bases at J, with 6 bases between the two ends. The DNA of the CDR3 is TGTGCCAGCATCCAGGACACTGAAGCTTTCTTT. This codes for CASIQDTEAFF.

This clone appeared a few times. The chain joins TRBV6-6 to TRBJ1-5; 9 positions agree with TRBD1. The CDR3 sequence is 16 residues long. Germline values: CDR1 MNHNY, CDR2 SVGAGI (reference sequence). The trim removed 4 bases at V and 6 bases at J, leaving 10 bases unmatched. CDR3 bases: TGTGCCAGCAGTTCCACGACAGGGGGGGTTGGTCAGCCCCAGCATTTT. Its protein product is CASSSTTGGVGQPQHF.

This clone was detected only once. The chain recombines TRBV15 with TRBJ2-1; 7 nucleotides line up with TRBD1. This CDR3 has 15 amino acids. Germline CDR1 and CDR2: LNHNV and YYDKDF (reference sequence). With V trimmed by 0 bases and J by 4 bases, 3 bases remained unmatched. CDR3 in DNA: TGTGCCACCAGCAGAGAACAGGGGAGTTACAATGAGCAGTTCTTC. Protein: CATSREQGSYNEQFF.

The chain has TRBV27 and TRBJ2-7, with D perhaps TRBD2 (6 bases). Trimming took off 0 bases at V and 2 bases at J, with 11 bases between the two ends. Germline-derived CDR1 and CDR2 are MNHEY and SMNVEV (reference sequence). The CDR3 extends over 15 amino acids. The CDR3 loop is CASSLSWDFAYEQYF. CDR3 in DNA: TGTGCCAGCAGTTTATCTTGGGACTTCGCCTACGAGCAGTACTTC.